This TCR beta chain was found in a study of cytomegalovirus exposure and HLA in healthy donors. In its sample, this clone was seen once. Sequenced by immunoSEQ multiplex PCR; TCRdb stores in-frame clones only, minus some. The data hold 220,000 or so clones, with about nine tenths observed a single time. V was clipped by 5 bases and J by 5 bases, with 18 bases between them. Per the germline V gene, CDR1 is SGHNT and CDR2 is YENEEA. The CDR3 covers 15 residues. This sequence joins TRBV11-3 and TRBJ2-5, with D perhaps matching TRBD1 or TRBD2 (9 bases each). Sequencing was performed on PBMCs. The receptor was derived from a young woman in good health and CMV-seropositive. The CDR3 DNA is TGTGCCAGCAGCCTAGCGGGACAGGGCGATGAGACCCAGTACTTC. Its protein is CASSLAGQGDETQYF.